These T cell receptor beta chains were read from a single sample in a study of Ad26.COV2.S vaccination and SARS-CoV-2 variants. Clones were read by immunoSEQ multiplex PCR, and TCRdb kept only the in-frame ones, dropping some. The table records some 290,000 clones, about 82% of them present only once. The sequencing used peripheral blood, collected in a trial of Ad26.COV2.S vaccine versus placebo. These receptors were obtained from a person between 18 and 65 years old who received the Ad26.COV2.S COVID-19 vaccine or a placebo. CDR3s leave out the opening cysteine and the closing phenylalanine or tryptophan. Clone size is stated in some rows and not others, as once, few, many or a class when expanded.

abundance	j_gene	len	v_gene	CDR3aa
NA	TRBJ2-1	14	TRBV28	ASSSPEGLSRNEQF
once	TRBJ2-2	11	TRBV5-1	ASSSANTGELF
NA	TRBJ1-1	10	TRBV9	ASSPFRGAAF
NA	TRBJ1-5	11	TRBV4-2	ASSRRTAEPQH
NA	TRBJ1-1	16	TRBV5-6	ASSLVGAAGKMDTEAF
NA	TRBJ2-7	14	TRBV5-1	ASSLASRRFFYEQY
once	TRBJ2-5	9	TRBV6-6	ASSYIETQY
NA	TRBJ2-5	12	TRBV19	ASSITWVGETQY
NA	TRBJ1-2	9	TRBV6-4	ASRVGGVST
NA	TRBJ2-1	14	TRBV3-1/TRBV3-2	ASSDKLAGAYNEQF
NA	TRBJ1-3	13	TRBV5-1	ASSLEWGTGNTIY
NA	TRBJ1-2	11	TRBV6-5	ASSLMVGTGDT
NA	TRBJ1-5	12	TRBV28	ASSLQTGSGPQH
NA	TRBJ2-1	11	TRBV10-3	AISLGGGNEQF
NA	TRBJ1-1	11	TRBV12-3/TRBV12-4	ASHQRMNTEAF
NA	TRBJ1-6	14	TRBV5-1	ASSLAGSSYNSPLH
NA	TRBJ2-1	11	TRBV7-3	ASSRTGGDEQF
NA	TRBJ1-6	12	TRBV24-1	ATSPGTYNSPLH
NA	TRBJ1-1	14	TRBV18	ASSPTLGAADTEAF
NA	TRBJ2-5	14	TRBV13	ASSPLSGGALETQY
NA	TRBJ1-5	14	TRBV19	ASRPPRQGYNQPQH
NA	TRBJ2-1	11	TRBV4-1	ASSQGWGDEQF
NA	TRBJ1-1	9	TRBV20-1	SVRGNAEAF
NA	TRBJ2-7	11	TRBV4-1	ASSPIYSEKQY
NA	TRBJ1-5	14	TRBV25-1	ASSPRTGGSDQPQH
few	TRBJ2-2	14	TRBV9	ASSVGGGYDTGELF
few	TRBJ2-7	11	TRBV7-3	ASSPGTGGEQY
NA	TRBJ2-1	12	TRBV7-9	ASSISGGADEQF
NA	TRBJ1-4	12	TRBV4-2	ASSQKQGGEKLF
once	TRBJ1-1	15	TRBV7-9	ASSFQGQGRVNTEAF
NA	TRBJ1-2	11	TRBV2	ASSMSRDGGYT
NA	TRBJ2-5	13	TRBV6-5	ASSRIAGGQETQY
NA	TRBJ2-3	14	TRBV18	ASSPQLAGMTDTQY
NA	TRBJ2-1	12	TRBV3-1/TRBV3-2	ASSQRGAYNEQF
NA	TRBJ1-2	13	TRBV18	ASSPIGQLNYGYT
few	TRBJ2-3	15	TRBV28	ASSSGLAGGRKDTQY
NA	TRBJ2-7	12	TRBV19	ASSIGALSYEQY
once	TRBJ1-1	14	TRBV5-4	ASSLARGQFNTEAF
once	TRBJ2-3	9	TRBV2	ASLIADTQY
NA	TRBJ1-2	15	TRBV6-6	ASSLEGARSGKIGYT
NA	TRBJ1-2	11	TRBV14	ASSRRDNYGYT
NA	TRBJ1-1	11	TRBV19	ASSFGQPVEAF
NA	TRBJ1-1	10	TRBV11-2	ASSLRNTEAF
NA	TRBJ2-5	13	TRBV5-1	ASSLFPAGGETQY
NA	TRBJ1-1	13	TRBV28	ASSYPLGGSTEAF
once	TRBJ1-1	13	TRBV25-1	ASRPPGRLNTEAF
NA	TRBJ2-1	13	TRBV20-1	SASGRSAPYNEQF
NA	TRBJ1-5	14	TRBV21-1	ASRTTGEDSNQPQH
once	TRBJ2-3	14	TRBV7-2	ASSVRLAGGTDTQY
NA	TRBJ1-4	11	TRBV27	ASKGQPNEKLF
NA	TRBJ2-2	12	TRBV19	ASSKQAPGGELF
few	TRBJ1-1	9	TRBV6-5	ASRRQSEAF
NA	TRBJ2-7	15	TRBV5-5	ASSFGALAGGAYEQY
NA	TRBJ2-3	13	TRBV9	ASSGRDRVTDTQY